This is a list of T cell receptor beta chains from one sample in a study of blood T cell repertoires in COVID-19. The protocol was immunoSEQ multiplex PCR, while the TCRdb copy is restricted to in-frame clones and leaves out a portion. In the table there are 25,000 to 30,000 clones, nearly 90% of which are singletons. What was sequenced was peripheral blood. These receptors originate from a human donor in a cohort sampled during active COVID-19. The CDR3 runs from the conserved cysteine through the conserved F or W.

V gene	J gene	CDR3 protein
TRBV4-1	TRBJ2-1	CASSQGQGAAYNEQFF
TRBV6-1	TRBJ2-1	CASSELAGGYNEQFF
TRBV7-3	TRBJ1-2	CASSPQGQGGGYTF
TRBV7-2	TRBJ2-5	CASSIQGAIFETQYF
TRBV10-3	TRBJ1-1	CAISEGAGEAFF
TRBV3-1/TRBV3-2	TRBJ1-2	CAAKEEGYGYTF
TRBV4-1	TRBJ2-3	CASSQGVAIDTQYF
TRBV6-1	TRBJ1-5	CASSESQGAPQPQHF
TRBV27	TRBJ2-5	CASSSLLTQGAQETQYF
TRBV3-1/TRBV3-2	TRBJ2-1	CASSRVGGAEQFF
TRBV4-3	TRBJ2-7	CASSQDMGPGDEQYF
TRBV25-1	TRBJ1-1	CASSEYARGPNTEAFF
TRBV13	TRBJ2-3	CASSIAGGPVTDTQYF
TRBV6-2/TRBV6-3	TRBJ1-2	CASTPGGPVSGNGYTF
TRBV5-4	TRBJ2-2	CANSRDRGTDTGELFF
TRBV11-2	TRBJ2-1	CASSLEAGPFSEQFF
TRBV7-2	TRBJ1-5	CASSLRGGSNQPQHF
TRBV27	TRBJ1-1	CASSPQGLGTEAFF
TRBV6-6	TRBJ2-2	CASKRTGANTGELFF
TRBV19	TRBJ2-5	CASSTGLAGPETQYF
TRBV19	TRBJ2-1	CASSINRGGLLSSYNEQFF
TRBV10-3	TRBJ1-2	CAISDPGAYGANYGYTF
TRBV4-1	TRBJ1-3	CASSQEPAGLSWNTIYF
TRBV19	TRBJ1-5	CASSIIQAGLEPQHF
TRBV11-2	TRBJ2-5	CASTSGGTFQETQYF
TRBV30	TRBJ1-6	CAWRYGFSPLHF
TRBV6-2/TRBV6-3	TRBJ1-1	CASSDTSPTEAFF
TRBV7-2	TRBJ2-7	CASSLHRGSQYF
TRBV4-3	TRBJ2-1	CARGTGSYNEQFF
TRBV4-3	TRBJ2-6	CASSQDGQGSGANVLTF
TRBV9	TRBJ1-6	CASSQTGDSSYNSPLHF
TRBV27	TRBJ2-2	CASRRGGGTGELFF
TRBV15	TRBJ1-5	CATSRDWGGPYQPQHF
TRBV7-3	TRBJ2-7	CASSLTVANEQYF
TRBV6-5	TRBJ1-3	CASIRGGNTIYF
TRBV6-2/TRBV6-3	TRBJ1-5	CASSLDGWEFNSNQPQHF
TRBV24-1	TRBJ1-5	CATSEAHPGQVNQPQHF
TRBV7-2	TRBJ2-7	CASSLAFTSGGSYEQYF
TRBV9	TRBJ2-5	CASSVGGQGKTQYF
TRBV2	TRBJ1-2	CASGGRDRASGYTF
TRBV4-2	TRBJ2-2	CASSQFAGPTGELFF
TRBV6-2/TRBV6-3	TRBJ1-5	CASSSFGGPQHF
TRBV5-6	TRBJ2-7	CASSLQGPYEQYF
TRBV7-3	TRBJ1-6	CASSLRGSYNSPLHF
TRBV7-8	TRBJ1-6	CASSSDRGRSNSPLHF
TRBV11-2	TRBJ1-5	CASSPISSVDNSNQPQHF
TRBV20-1	TRBJ2-5	CSAIRGETQYF
TRBV19	TRBJ2-1	CASSIVRLAGGIYNEQFF
TRBV2	TRBJ1-4	CASSAGGNEKLFF
TRBV30	TRBJ2-3	CAWRTAGGTDTQYF
TRBV9	TRBJ2-7	CASSSQGQTYEQYF
TRBV12-3/TRBV12-4	TRBJ2-7	CASRPTNYEQYF
TRBV6-5	TRBJ1-2	CASSYSNRGTYGYTF
TRBV27	TRBJ1-1	CASSWVQGTEAFF
TRBV2	TRBJ2-1	CASMAGFNEQFF